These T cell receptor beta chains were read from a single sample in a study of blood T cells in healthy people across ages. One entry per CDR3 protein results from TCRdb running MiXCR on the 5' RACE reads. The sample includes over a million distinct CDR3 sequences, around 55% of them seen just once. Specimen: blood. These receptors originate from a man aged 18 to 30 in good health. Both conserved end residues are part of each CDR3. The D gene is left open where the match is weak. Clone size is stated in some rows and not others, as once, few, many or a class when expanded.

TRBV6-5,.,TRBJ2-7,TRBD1,CASSYWTGLTYEQYF,TGTGCCAGCAGTTATTGGACAGGGCTGACCTACGAGCAGTACTTC
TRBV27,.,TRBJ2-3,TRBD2,CASSRGLVGADTQYF,TGTGCCAGCAGTCGCGGACTAGTAGGTGCAGATACGCAGTATTTT
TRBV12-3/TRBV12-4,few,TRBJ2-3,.,CASSFGGSRTDTQYF,TGTGCCAGCAGTTTCGGCGGGTCGCGCACAGATACGCAGTATTTT
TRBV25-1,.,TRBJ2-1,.,CASSSQGLRFNEQFF,TGTGCCAGCAGTTCACAGGGTCTAAGGTTCAATGAGCAGTTCTTC
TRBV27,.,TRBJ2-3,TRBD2,CASSTGTKALTDTQYF,TGTGCCAGCAGTACCGGGACTAAGGCCCTTACAGATACGCAGTATTTT
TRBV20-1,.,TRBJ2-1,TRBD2,CSASVAGGSNEQFF,TGCAGTGCTAGTGTCGCGGGAGGCTCCAATGAGCAGTTCTTC
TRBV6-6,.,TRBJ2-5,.,CASTDDKRRETQYF,TGTGCCAGCACGGATGACAAGCGACGAGAGACCCAGTACTTC
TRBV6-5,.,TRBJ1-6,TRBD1,CASSLDRGDHNSPLHF,TGTGCCAGCAGTTTGGACAGGGGCGATCATAATTCACCCCTCCACTTT
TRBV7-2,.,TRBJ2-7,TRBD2,CASSLEGLAGGSSYEQYF,TGTGCCAGCAGCTTAGAGGGACTAGCGGGGGGAAGCTCCTACGAGCAGTACTTC
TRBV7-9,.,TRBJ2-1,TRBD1,CASSQGYRGNEQFF,TGTGCCAGCAGCCAGGGGTACAGGGGAAATGAGCAGTTCTTC
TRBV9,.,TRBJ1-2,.,CASSVAFGEYGYTF,TGTGCCAGCAGCGTAGCGTTCGGAGAGTATGGCTACACCTTC
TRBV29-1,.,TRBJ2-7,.,CSVEVAIGNEQYF,TGCAGCGTTGAAGTTGCGATAGGAAACGAGCAGTACTTC
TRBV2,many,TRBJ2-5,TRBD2,CASFAGEGSNEQYF,TGTGCCAGCTTTGCGGGAGAGGGCTCCAATGAGCAGTACTTC
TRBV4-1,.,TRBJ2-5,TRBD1,CASSQGQGVYQETQYF,TGCGCCAGCAGCCAAGGACAGGGGGTGTACCAAGAGACCCAGTACTTC
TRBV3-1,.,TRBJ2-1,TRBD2,CASSLLAGYSNEQFF,TGTGCCAGCAGCCTTCTAGCGGGCTATTCGAATGAGCAGTTCTTC
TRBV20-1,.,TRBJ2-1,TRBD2,CSAREFSGGHYNEQFF,TGCAGTGCTAGAGAGTTTAGCGGGGGGCACTACAATGAGCAGTTCTTC
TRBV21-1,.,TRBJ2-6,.,CASRATGTAFSGANVLTF,TGTGCCAGCAGGGCCACCGGGACAGCCTTCTCTGGGGCCAACGTCCTGACTTTC
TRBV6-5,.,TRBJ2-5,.,CASTQLTGNFDETQYF,TGTGCCAGCACCCAACTAACTGGGAACTTTGATGAGACCCAGTACTTC
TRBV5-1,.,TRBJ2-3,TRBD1,CASSSGQGITDTQYF,TGCGCCAGCAGCTCGGGACAGGGAATCACAGATACGCAGTATTTT
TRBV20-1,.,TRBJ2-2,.,CSARLSGSDGELFF,TGCAGTGCTAGATTGTCCGGGAGTGACGGGGAGCTGTTTTTT
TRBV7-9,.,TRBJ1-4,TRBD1,CASSLTGQIEKLFF,TGTGCCAGCAGCTTAACGGGACAGATCGAAAAACTGTTTTTT
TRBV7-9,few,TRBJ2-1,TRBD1,CASIGGQGFFDEQFF,TGTGCCAGCATAGGCGGACAGGGGTTTTTTGATGAGCAGTTCTTC
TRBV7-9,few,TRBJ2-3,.,CASSLVIAWADTQYF,TGTGCCAGCAGCTTAGTGATAGCTTGGGCGGATACGCAGTATTTT
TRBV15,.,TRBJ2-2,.,CATSAEFRVSSIGELFF,TGTGCCACCAGCGCCGAGTTTCGGGTGTCGAGCATCGGGGAGCTGTTTTTT
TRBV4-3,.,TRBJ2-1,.,CASPPQGGLMGPYNEQFF,TGCGCCAGCCCCCCTCAGGGTGGCTTAATGGGGCCCTACAATGAGCAGTTCTTC
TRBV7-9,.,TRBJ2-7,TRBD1,CASSDNRQGGTGEQYF,TGTGCCAGCAGCGACAACAGACAGGGGGGAACCGGCGAGCAGTACTTC
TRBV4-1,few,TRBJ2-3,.,CASSQDIRSTDTQYF,TGCGCCAGCAGCCAAGATATTCGTAGCACAGATACGCAGTATTTT
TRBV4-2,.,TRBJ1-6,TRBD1,CASSQVLQGDSPLHF,TGTGCCAGCAGCCAAGTCCTTCAGGGGGATTCACCCCTCCACTTT
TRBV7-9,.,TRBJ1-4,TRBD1,CASSWRGQANEKLFF,TGTGCCAGCAGCTGGAGGGGACAGGCTAATGAAAAACTGTTTTTT
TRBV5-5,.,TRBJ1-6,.,CASSLRVLGRADSLHF,TGTGCCAGCAGCTTGAGAGTTCTTGGCAGGGCCGATTCCCTCCACTTT
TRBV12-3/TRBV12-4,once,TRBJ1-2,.,CASRSSGDYGYTF,TGTGCCAGCAGGTCTTCGGGTGACTATGGCTACACCTTC
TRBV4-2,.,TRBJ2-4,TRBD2,CASSQLAVKAEQYF,TGTGCCAGCAGTCAACTAGCGGTCAAGGCGGAGCAGTACTTC
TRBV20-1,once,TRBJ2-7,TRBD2,CSGRRAELAESSYEQYF,TGCAGTGGCAGAAGGGCGGAACTAGCGGAAAGCTCCTACGAGCAGTACTTC
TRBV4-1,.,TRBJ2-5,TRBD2,CASSQVGGRTGEQYF,TGCGCCAGCAGCCAAGTTGGCGGGAGGACTGGGGAGCAGTACTTC
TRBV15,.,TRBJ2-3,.,CATSRDTLWTENTDTQYF,TGTGCCACCAGCAGAGATACCCTCTGGACAGAAAACACAGATACGCAGTATTTT
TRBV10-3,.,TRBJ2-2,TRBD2,CAIKEPSGGASTGELFF,TGTGCCATCAAGGAACCTAGCGGGGGGGCCAGCACCGGGGAGCTGTTTTTT
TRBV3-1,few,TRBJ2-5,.,CASSQDVWTAEGETQYF,TGTGCCAGCAGCCAAGATGTGTGGACAGCCGAAGGGGAGACCCAGTACTTC
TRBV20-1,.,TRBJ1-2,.,CSARDSPQHGDWGGYTF,TGCAGTGCTAGAGATAGCCCCCAGCATGGGGATTGGGGTGGCTACACCTTC
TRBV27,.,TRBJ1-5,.,CASSLLGRNNQPQHF,TGTGCCAGCAGTTTATTAGGACGGAACAATCAGCCCCAGCATTTT
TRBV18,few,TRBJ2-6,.,CASSRDAGSGANVLTF,TGTGCCAGCTCACGGGACGCAGGCTCTGGGGCCAACGTCCTGACTTTC
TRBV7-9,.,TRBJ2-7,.,CASSPLTDSSYEQYF,TGTGCCAGCAGCCCTCTGACGGACAGCTCCTACGAGCAGTACTTC
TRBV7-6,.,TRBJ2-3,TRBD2,CASSLVREAADTQYF,TGTGCCAGCAGCTTAGTCCGGGAGGCGGCAGATACGCAGTATTTT
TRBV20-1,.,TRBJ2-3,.,CSARQARTDTQYF,TGCAGTGCCAGACAAGCCCGCACAGATACGCAGTATTTT
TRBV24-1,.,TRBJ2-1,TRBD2,CATSDTGTSPYNEQFF,TGTGCCACCAGTGACACCGGGACTAGCCCATACAATGAGCAGTTCTTC